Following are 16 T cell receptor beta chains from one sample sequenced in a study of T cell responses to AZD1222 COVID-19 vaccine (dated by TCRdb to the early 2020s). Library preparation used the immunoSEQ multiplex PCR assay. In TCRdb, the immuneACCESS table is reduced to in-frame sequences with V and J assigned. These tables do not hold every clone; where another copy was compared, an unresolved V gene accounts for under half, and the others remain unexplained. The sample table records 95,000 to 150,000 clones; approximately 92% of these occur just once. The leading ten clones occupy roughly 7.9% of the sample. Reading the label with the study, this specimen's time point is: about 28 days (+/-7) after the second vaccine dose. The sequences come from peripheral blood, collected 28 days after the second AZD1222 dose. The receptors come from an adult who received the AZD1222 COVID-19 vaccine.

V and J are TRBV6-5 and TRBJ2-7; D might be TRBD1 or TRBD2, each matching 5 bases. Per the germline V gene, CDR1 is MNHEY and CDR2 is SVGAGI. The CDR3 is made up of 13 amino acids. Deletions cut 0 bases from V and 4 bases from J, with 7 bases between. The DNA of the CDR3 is TGTGCCAGCAGTTACTCGAGGGGTTACGAGCAGTACTTC. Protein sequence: CASSYSRGYEQYF.

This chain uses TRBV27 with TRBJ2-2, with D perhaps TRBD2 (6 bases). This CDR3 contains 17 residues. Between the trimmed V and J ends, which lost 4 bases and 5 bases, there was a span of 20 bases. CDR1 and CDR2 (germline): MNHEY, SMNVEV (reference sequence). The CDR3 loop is CASSSNRLVTRTGELFF. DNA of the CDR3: TGTGCCAGCAGTTCAAACCGACTAGTTACTAGGACCGGGGAGCTGTTTTTT.

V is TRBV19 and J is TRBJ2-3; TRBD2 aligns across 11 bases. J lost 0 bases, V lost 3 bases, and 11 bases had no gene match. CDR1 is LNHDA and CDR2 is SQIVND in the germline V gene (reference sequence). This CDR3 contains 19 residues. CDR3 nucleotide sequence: TGTGCCAGTAGTATCCTCCTAGCGGGGGGAACGACTAGCACAGATACGCAGTATTTT. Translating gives CASSILLAGGTTSTDTQYF.

CDR3 sequence reads: CASRGYTTGDVSGANVLTF. In DNA form, the CDR3 reads TGTGCCAGCAGGGGCTACACGACAGGGGATGTGTCTGGGGCCAACGTCCTGACTTTC. The chain links TRBV28 to TRBJ2-6; 8 nucleotides agree with TRBD1. V lost 6 bases, J lost 1 base, and 14 bases stayed unmatched. The CDR3 is made up of 19 amino acids. In germline, CDR1 is MDHEN, CDR2 SYDVKM.

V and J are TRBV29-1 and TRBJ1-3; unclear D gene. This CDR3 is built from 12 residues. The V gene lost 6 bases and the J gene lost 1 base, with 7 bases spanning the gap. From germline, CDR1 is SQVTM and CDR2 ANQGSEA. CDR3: CSVLKSGNTIYF. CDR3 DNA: TGCAGCGTCCTGAAATCTGGAAACACCATATATTTT.

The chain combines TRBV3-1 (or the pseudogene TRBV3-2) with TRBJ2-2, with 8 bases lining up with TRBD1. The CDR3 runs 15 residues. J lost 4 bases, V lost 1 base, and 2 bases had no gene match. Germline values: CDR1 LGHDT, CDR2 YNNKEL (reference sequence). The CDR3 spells CASSQGTGFTGELFF. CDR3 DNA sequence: TGTGCCAGCAGCCAAGGGACAGGGTTCACCGGGGAGCTGTTTTTT.

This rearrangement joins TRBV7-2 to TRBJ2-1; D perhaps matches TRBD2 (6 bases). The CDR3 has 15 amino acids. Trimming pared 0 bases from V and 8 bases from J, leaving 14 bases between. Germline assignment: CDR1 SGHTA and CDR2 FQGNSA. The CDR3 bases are TGTGCCAGCAGCTTAGCACAGACTAGTTTCCATGAGCAGTTCTTC. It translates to CASSLAQTSFHEQFF.

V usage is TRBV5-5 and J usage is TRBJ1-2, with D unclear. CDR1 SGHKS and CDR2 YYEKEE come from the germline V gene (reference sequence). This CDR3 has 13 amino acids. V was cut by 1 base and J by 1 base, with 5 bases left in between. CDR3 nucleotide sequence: TGTGCCAGCAGCTTGCTCGATAACTATGGCTACACCTTC. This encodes CASSLLDNYGYTF.

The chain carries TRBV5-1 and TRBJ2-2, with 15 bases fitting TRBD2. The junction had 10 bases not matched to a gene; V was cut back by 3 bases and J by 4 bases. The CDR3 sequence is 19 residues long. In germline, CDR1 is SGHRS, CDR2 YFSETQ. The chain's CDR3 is CASSWNPGLAGGGTGELFF. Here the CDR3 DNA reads TGCGCCAGCAGCTGGAATCCGGGACTAGCGGGAGGTGGCACCGGGGAGCTGTTTTTT. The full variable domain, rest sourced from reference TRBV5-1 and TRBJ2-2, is KAGVTQTPRYLIKTRGQQVTLSCSPISGHRSVSWYQQTPGQGLQFLFEYFSETQRNKGNFPGRFSGRQFSNSRSEMNVSTLELGDSALYLCASSWNPGLAGGGTGELFFGEGSRLTVL.

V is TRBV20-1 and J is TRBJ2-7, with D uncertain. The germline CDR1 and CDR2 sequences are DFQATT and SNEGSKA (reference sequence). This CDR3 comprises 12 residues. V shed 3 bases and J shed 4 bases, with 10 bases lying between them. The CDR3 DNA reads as TGCAGTGCTAGTCCCGATATTTACGAGCAGTACTTC. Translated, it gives CSASPDIYEQYF.

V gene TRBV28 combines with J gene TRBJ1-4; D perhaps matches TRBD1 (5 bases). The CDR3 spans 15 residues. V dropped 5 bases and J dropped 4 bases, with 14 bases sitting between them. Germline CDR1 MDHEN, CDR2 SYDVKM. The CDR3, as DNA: TGTGCCAGCAGTGGGGGAGGTGGGGTTAATGAAAAACTGTTTTTT. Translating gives CASSGGGGVNEKLFF.

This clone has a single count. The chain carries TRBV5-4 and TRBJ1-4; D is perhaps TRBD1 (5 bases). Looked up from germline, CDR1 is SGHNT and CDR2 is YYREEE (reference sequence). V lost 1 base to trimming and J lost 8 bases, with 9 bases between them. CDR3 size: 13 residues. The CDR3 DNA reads TGTGCCAGCAGCTTGTTTGGGGCCGAAAAACTGTTTTTT. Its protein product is CASSLFGAEKLFF.

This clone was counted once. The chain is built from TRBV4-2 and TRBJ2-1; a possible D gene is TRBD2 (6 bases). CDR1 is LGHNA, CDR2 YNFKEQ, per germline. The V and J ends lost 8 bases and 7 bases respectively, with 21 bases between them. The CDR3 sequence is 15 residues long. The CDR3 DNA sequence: TGTGCCAGCGGTTCCCGGGACTCCGAGGGGAATGAGCAGTTCTTC. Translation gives CASGSRDSEGNEQFF.

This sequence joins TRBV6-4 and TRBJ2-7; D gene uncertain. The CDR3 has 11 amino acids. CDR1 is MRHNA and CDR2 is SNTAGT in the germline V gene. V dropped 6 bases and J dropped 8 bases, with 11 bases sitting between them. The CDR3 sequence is CASRSYCKQYF. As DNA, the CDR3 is TGTGCCAGCAGGAGCTATTGCAAGCAGTACTTC.

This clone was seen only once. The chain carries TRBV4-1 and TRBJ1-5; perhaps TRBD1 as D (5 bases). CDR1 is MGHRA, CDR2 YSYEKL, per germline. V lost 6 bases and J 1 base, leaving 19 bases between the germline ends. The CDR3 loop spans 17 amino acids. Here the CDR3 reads CASSRIVGGVSNQPQHF. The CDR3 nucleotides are TGCGCCAGCAGTCGCATCGTTGGGGGTGTAAGCAATCAGCCCCAGCATTTT.

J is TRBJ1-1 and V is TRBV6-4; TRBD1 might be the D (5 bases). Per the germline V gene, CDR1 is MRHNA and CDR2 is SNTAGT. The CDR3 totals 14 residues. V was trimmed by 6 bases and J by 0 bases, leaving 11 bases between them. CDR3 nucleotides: TGTGCCAGCAGCTCGGGGGAAGTGAACACTGAAGCTTTCTTT. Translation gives CASSSGEVNTEAFF.